This T cell receptor (beta chain) was recorded in a study of human CD4 T cells and Enterobacteriaceae. General study findings and limits: Ex vivo clonotype reactivity was inferred only by sequence matching.

The memory gate held CD4+ cells that were not CD45RA+CCR7+CD95- naive cells, over 95% pure. Swiss blood donation centers supplied the healthy donor blood. Detection sensitivity for ex vivo total memory CD4+ was one cell in 200,000. The method was immunoSEQ multiplex PCR; TCRdb's version includes in-frame clones alone and lacks a portion of them. This table holds about 25,000 clones, roughly 80% found once. As regards this clone: The target antigen is unknown.

This sequence was found in a human donor in good health. Sequenced sample: memory CD4+ T cells from blood.

The CDR3 sequence: CASSLAGLDLTEQYF. The DNA of the CDR3 is TGCGCCAGCAGCTTGGCGGGACTCGACCTCACCGAGCAGTACTTC. This sequence joins TRBV5-1 and TRBJ2-7, with D maybe TRBD2 (6 bases). The CDR3 sequence is 15 residues long. Germline CDR1 and CDR2: SGHRS and YFSETQ. V was cut by 0 bases and J by 6 bases, with 16 bases left in between.